Here is one TCR beta chain with its context. Its cognate antigen is unknown. The sample originates from a study of cytomegalovirus exposure and HLA in healthy donors. Separation from the approximately 690-subject first cohort characterized the approximately 120-subject validation cohort, to which the donors belonged. Overall study results and limits: CMV antigen specificity was confirmed in vitro for three CMV-associated chains. There were 150 to 200 TCR beta chains listed as cytomegalovirus-associated. The classifier reportedly diagnosed cytomegalovirus status with high sensitivity and specificity.

Looked up from germline, CDR1 is MNHEY and CDR2 is SMNVEV (reference sequence). The CDR3 is 14 residues long. V lost 5 bases and J lost 7, with 16 bases in between. Repertoires were generated with immunoSEQ multiplex PCR, while TCRdb's copy carries only in-frame clones and drops some. In the table there are 300,000 to 400,000 clones, 70% to 90% of which are singletons. The TCR sequence derives from a man between 25 and 39 years old in good health and CMV-seronegative. V usage is TRBV27 and J usage is TRBJ2-3; the D gene is possibly TRBD2 (6 bases). The sequenced sample was PBMCs. Here the CDR3 DNA reads TGTGCCAGCAGTCCATGGGGGAGGACCAATACGCAGTATTTT. It specifies CASSPWGRTNTQYF.